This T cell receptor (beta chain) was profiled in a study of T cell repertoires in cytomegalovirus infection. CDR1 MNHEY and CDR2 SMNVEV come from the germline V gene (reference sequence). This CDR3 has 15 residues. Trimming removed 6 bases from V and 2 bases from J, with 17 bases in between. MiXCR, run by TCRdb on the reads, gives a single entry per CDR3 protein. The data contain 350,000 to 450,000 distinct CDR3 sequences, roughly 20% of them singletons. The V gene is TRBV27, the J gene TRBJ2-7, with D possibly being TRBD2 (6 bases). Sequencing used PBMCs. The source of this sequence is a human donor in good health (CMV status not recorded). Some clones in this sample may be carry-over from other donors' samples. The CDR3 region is CASRMSGVGAYEQYF. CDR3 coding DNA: TGTGCCAGCAGAATGTCGGGGGTTGGGGCCTACGAGCAGTACTTC.